Below, 5 T cell receptor beta chains from the same sample are listed, as sequenced in a study of T cell responses to AZD1222 COVID-19 vaccine. Clones were sequenced by immunoSEQ multiplex PCR, and TCRdb holds only the in-frame ones, with some missing. The sample yields around 81,000 clones, 75% to 95% seen once. This material consisted of peripheral blood, taken 28 days after the second AZD1222 dose. The receptors were gathered from an adult who received the AZD1222 COVID-19 vaccine.

This clone has a single count. The chain combines TRBV6-5 with TRBJ2-7, with 14 bases fitting TRBD2. The CDR3 totals 16 residues. Germline CDR1 MNHEY, CDR2 SVGAGI. V lost 2 bases and J lost 7; bases outside the gene matches: 7. The CDR3 here is CASSYPGTSGRYEQYF. For the CDR3, the DNA is TGTGCCAGCAGTTACCCCGGGACTAGCGGGAGATATGAGCAGTACTTC.

The chain joins TRBV4-3 to TRBJ1-4, with 9 bases fitting TRBD1. From germline, CDR1 is LGHNA and CDR2 YSLEER. This CDR3 is 16 amino acids long. J was trimmed by 2 bases and V by 2 bases; bases with no gene match: 3. The CDR3 region has the DNA TGCGCCAGCAGCCAAACAGGGGGCTCCACTAATGAAAAACTGTTTTTT. Its protein is CASSQTGGSTNEKLFF.

The chain recombines TRBV14 with TRBJ2-6; D is unresolved. The germline CDR1 and CDR2 sequences are SGHDN and FVKESK. V lost 4 bases and J lost 0, with 19 bases in between. This CDR3 contains 19 residues. CDR3 coding DNA: TGTGCCAGCAGCCCCCGCCGTTTCCGGACCATCTCTGGGGCCAACGTCCTGACTTTC. This encodes CASSPRRFRTISGANVLTF.

The genes are TRBV30 and TRBJ2-1; 12 bases map to TRBD2. Per germline, CDR1 GTSNPN and CDR2 SVGIG (reference sequence). The trim removed 4 bases at V and 6 bases at J, leaving 10 bases unmatched. The CDR3 sequence is 16 residues long. The CDR3 coding sequence is TGTGCCTGGAACCCCGGGACTAGCGGGTCTGGCAATGAGCAGTTCTTC. This gives the protein CAWNPGTSGSGNEQFF.

The CDR3 protein is CASRRSGSSTDTQYF. The CDR3 coding sequence is TGTGCCAGCAGGCGGAGCGGATCTAGCACAGATACGCAGTATTTT. V and J are TRBV2 and TRBJ2-3; D might be TRBD2 (5 bases). V was clipped by 6 bases and J by 0 bases, with 13 bases between them. Germline V gives CDR1 SNHLY, CDR2 FYNNEI. The CDR3 is made up of 15 amino acids. Supplemented by reference TRBV2 and TRBJ2-3, the full variable domain reads EPEVTQTPSHQVTQMGQEVILRCVPISNHLYFYWYRQILGQKVEFLVSFYNNEISEKSEIFDDQFSVERPDGSNFTLKIRSTKLEDSAMYFCASRRSGSSTDTQYFGPGTRLTVL.